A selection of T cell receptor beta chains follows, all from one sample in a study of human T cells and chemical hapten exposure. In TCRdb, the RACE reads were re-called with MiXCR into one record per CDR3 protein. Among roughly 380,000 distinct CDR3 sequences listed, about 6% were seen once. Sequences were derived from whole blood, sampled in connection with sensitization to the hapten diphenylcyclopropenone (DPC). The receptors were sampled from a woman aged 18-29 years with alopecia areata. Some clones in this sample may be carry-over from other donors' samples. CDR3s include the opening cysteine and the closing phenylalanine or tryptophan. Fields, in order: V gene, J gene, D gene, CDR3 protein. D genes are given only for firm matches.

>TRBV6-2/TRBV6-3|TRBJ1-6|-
CASSYSMGANNSPLHF
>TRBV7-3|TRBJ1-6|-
CASSSNRGSPLHF
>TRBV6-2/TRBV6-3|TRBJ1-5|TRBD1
CASSYVRTGGSGPQHF
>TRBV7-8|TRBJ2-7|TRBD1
CASSLGDSEQYF
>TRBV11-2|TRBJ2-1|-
CASSSQSSYNEQFF
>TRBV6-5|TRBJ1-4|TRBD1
CASSYSRTGPFQKLFF
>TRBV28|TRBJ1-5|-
CASTPWGAQGQPQHF
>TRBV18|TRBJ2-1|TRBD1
CASSPDTGGEQFF
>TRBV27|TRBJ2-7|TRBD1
CASSPATGDVYEQYF
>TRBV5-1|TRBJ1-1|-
CASSLVATVNTEAFF
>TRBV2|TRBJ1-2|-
CASSESAARPYGYTF
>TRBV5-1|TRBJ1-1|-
CASGQLKGEAFF
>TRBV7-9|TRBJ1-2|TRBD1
CASSLAVRDSLNYGYTF
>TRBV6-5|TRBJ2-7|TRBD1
CASSYAGQGYEQYF
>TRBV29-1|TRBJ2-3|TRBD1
CSVYLPDRVLTDTQYF
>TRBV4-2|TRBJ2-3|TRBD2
CASSQDAASGLTDTQYF
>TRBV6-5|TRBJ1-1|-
CASISEGSEAFF
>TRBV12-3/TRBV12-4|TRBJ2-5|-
CASKLLETQYF
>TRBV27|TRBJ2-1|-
CASSLVDRNVVEQFF
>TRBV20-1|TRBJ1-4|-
CSARDGGATNEKLFF
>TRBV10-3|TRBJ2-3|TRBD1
CAIRQGALDTQYF
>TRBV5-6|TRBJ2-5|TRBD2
CASSFEAGFQETQYF
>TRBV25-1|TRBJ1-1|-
CASSDRAEAFF
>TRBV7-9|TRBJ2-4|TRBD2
CASSPGTSGGAWTKNIQYF
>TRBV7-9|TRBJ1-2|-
CASSLERTYGYTF
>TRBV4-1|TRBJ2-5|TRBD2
CASSQDGRGSLQETQYF
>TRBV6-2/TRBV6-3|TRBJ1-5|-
CASSYSNRAQQPQHF
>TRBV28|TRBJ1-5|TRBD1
CASSSGQEKNQPQHF
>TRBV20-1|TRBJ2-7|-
CSATGQYTSSYEQYF
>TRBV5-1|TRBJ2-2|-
CASSLIVAGGPNTGELFF
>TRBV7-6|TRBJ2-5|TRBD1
CASSLEEGVEDREEGETQYF
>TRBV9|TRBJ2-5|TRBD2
CASSPAGSGGPQETQYF
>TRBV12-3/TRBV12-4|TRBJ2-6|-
CASSYPDVAGANVLTF
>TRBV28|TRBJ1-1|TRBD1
CASSSLTGGAAEAFF
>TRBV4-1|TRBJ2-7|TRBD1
CASSQDGTGSDEQYF
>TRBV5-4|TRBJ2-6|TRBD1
CASSRTGWASGANVLTF
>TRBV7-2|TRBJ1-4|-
CASSPTYTAEKLFF
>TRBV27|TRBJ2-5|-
CASRGDSETQYF
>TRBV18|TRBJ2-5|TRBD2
CASSSGLAGTETQYF